Given below is one T cell receptor beta chain in context. Its antigen target is currently unknown. No per-base quality is available; no much larger clone lies one base away. This sample is drawn from a study of cytomegalovirus exposure and HLA in healthy donors (dated by TCRdb to 2016 to 2017). General notes on the study: An earlier analysis of several hundred of the donors reported about 250 Gb of sequence data and around 110 million unique TCR beta sequences from about 180 million T cells. Approximately 300 gigabases of sequencing data and roughly 81 million unique TCR sequences made up an early release that covered under 750 HLA-typed donors. Among the roughly 410 genotyped donors, around 81% belonged to the genetic ancestry cluster associated with self-reported Caucasian donors. The study aimed to test whether signatures of past pathogen exposure could be identified by cataloging public T cell receptors. The study used immunosequencing to profile the T cell repertoires of approximately 650 subjects and linked those repertoires to cytomegalovirus serostatus. A separate validation cohort of over 95 different subjects was used in addition to the 666-subject first cohort. To predict cytomegalovirus infection status, the study combined high-throughput TCR immunosequencing, statistical association of individual TCRs with disease status, and machine learning. A later analysis re-analyzed previously published TCR beta repertoires from 500 to 700 donors and added high-resolution HLA genotyping to study TCR occurrence patterns. Rather than drawing on any new phenotypic data, the later analysis identified candidate immune exposures from TCR beta sequences and the way those sequences occurred across donors. An earlier analysis of around 580 of the donors used high-throughput TCR beta sequencing to judge whether each TCR beta V gene segment behaved as functional or pseudogenic. Donor age, sex, ethnicity and CMV serostatus were compiled together with the repertoire data. Genome-wide SNP genotypes for about three fifths of the 666 donors were used in a later genetic analysis, which treated that subset as a discovery cohort. All discovery cohort repertoires had been generated using a single sequencing platform. HLA typing included class I and class II loci at four-digit resolution. The number of typed donors differed by locus: roughly 629-640 for A, B, C, DRB1 and DQB1; 522 for DQA1; around 580 for DPA1; and about 450 for DPB1. Roughly 5 DR-DQ haplotypes were handled as single units for association and clustering, since linkage in the cohort was strong. Across under 500 genotyped donors of the cohort, an average of approximately 240,000 unique TCR beta nucleotide sequences per donor were sequenced, and 15% to 20% of those sequences were non-productive.

Library preparation employed the immunoSEQ multiplex PCR assay. A mixture of 60 forward primers for TCR Vbeta segments and 13 reverse primers for TCR Jbeta segments was used in the multiplex PCR. The CDR3 region of rearranged TCR beta genes was amplified from genomic DNA with a multiplex PCR assay. The Illumina HiSeq System was used to sequence the amplified TCR beta libraries as 87-base-pair reads. In the paper's pipeline: In a later analysis, tens of millions of unique TCR beta chains were counted across the 500 to 850 repertoires, and around 11 million of these chains were shared by at least two donors. Raw reads were error-corrected and collapsed into unique sequences by a nearest-neighbor algorithm in which closely related sequences were merged to remove PCR and sequencing errors. V, D and J gene segments were assigned by aligning CDR3 sequences to IMGT reference sequences. For a sequence to be retained, a match of at least six nucleotides to both a V gene segment and a J gene segment was required. A rearrangement counted as productive if the CDR3 had no stop codons and remained in frame with V and J, and every other rearrangement counted as non-productive. Following IMGT convention, CDR3 was defined as the stretch from the second conserved V-encoded cysteine up to the conserved J-encoded phenylalanine. Sequences without an unambiguous match to a single V gene segment were excluded from the earlier analysis of several hundred of the donors. In an earlier analysis of several hundred of the donors, V segments were called functional above 56.7% productive rearrangements and were called segregating when the between-donor standard deviation exceeded 5%. A statistical classification framework was built for diagnosing cytomegalovirus status from the catalog of TCR beta chain sequences. In a later analysis, V and J genes were assigned by comparing TCR nucleotide sequences against IMGT/GENE-DB human TR gene sequences. In a later analysis, CDR3 sequences and most-parsimonious VDJ recombination scenarios were assigned using the TCRdist pipeline. A later analysis defined each TCR beta chain by its CDR3 amino acid sequence plus V-gene family, and excluded reads lacking a unique V-gene family. As a way to deal with suspected cross-contamination and a sequencing artifact, a later analysis dropped roughly 620 nucleotide sequences that were highly shared and had low generation probability. A later analysis calculated a clonal expansion index for each public chain from normalized within-repertoire ranks of inferred template counts. Generation probabilities in a later analysis came from a VDJ recombination model fitted to out-of-frame rearrangements, and those results were checked against IGoR. In a later analysis, hypergeometric tests were used to score TCR-TCR, TCR-HLA and TCR-CMV co-occurrence, with a repertoire-size bias correction applied to TCR pairs. To estimate false discovery rates, a later analysis permuted the HLA or CMV assignments 20 times. In a later analysis, co-occurring TCRs were grouped with DBSCAN, and TCRdist sequence similarity was added when clustering was performed within HLA-allele-positive subsets. Repertoires with fewer than 30,000 or more than 120,000 public chains were left out of co-occurrence clustering, as were a handful of repertoires with anomalous nucleotide sharing. TCRdb's version of the immuneACCESS table is confined to in-frame rearrangements and falls short of the full clone set. An unresolved V gene accounts for under half of the shortfall where checked; the remainder is of unknown origin. From that table come the V and J calls and clone size; the DNA was used to work out D and trimming. The sample table contains 150,000 or so clones; only one count was recorded for around 77% of them. The top ten clones comprise over 0.95% of the sample.

In total, about 650 healthy bone marrow donors made up the cohort. At the time of sampling, every cohort member was nominally healthy, though immune exposures that went unrecorded were likely present. The donor was CMV seronegative and was included in the group of about 350 seronegative cohort members. Each donor provided a peripheral blood sample, and peripheral blood mononuclear cells were used for TCR beta sequencing. The Qiagen DNeasy Blood Extraction Kit was used to extract genomic DNA from the blood cell samples. The CDR3 runs 15 residues from the cysteine to the phenylalanine. Only the CDR3 portion is preserved as DNA: 45 bases, with reading frame beginning at the first base. As encoded in the germline V gene, CDR1 is MNHNS while CDR2 is SASEGT. Germline trimming amounts to 4 bases on V and 8 bases on J, with 8 as the count of junction bases outside the gene matches. Overall study outcomes, separate from this receptor: Several of the top co-occurrence clusters appeared to be linked to parvovirus B19, influenza, CMV and Epstein-Barr virus, according to a later analysis. Compared with equally common non-associated chains, HLA-associated TCR beta chains in a later analysis were more clonally expanded and had lower generation probabilities. Broadly in line with IMGT annotations, most TCR beta V segments showed up in productive rearrangements about 87% or about 30% of the time in an earlier analysis of about 500 of the donors. A few of the identified cytomegalovirus-associated TCR beta chains were confirmed in vitro to be specific for cytomegalovirus antigens. According to a later analysis, TCR association rates differed among HLA loci, with DRB1 alleles showing the most associated TCRs and HLA-C alleles showing the fewest. Specific HLA alleles were associated with more than 15,000 TCR beta sequences at a false discovery rate of 0.05 in a later analysis. Some IMGT-functional V segments, including TRBV6-2 and TRBV6-3, could not be told apart with the 87-base-pair reads, so those segments were excluded. Assigning TCR associations to individual alleles was difficult when HLA alleles, especially DR and DQ, strongly co-occurred. The study gave a list of under 200 TCR beta chains associated with cytomegalovirus. While some public TCRs were present in many individuals, most TCR sequences turned up only very rarely across donors. Cytomegalovirus status was reported to be diagnosed by the classifier with high specificity and sensitivity in both the original and validation cohorts. Because HLA typing was unavailable for some donors at each locus, only the typed subset was used in association tests. Only TCR beta chains were sequenced in this cohort, and the absence of alpha or paired-chain data limited detectable features. A later genetic analysis reported fewer N-insertions in productive TCRs among donors in an Asian-associated ancestry cluster than the roughly 720-donor mean. The presence/absence analyses assumed that sequencing depth was roughly uniform across donors, and that assumption may not be true. Linkage disequilibrium might explain the correlated functional status among segregating V segments, but an unknown experimental factor could not be ruled out. A further reported finding was that TCR beta sequences accurately predicted the HLA-A and HLA-B alleles for most subjects in the first cohort. CMV serostatus was the only immune exposure information available for the cohort. A later analysis found that most CMV-associated TCR beta chains appeared HLA-restricted, with HLA associations seemingly driven largely by CMV exposure. The authors suggested that the approach could potentially be extended to other disease states and immunological phenotypes. The earlier analysis of 587 of the donors excluded seventeen rarely observed V segments, including chromosome 9 orphons, because counts were too low. V-gene and J-gene trimming of TCR beta chains was associated with a missense DCLRE1C variant in a later genetic analysis, and the association was replicated in an independent cohort. The sequencing pipeline was judged likely to have produced a cluster of highly shared sequence variants as a technical artifact.

The sequencing input was PBMCs. The chain was built from TRBV6-1 and TRBJ2-1; 10 middle bases align to TRBD2. The sequence was obtained from a woman between 35 and 50 years old in good health and CMV-seronegative. The encoded CDR3 is CASSGSRLAGYEQFF. The nucleotide sequence is TGTGCCAGCAGTGGGTCGAGACTAGCGGGCTATGAGCAGTTCTTC.